This TCR beta chain was recorded in a study of cytomegalovirus exposure and HLA in healthy donors. Study findings and constraints: TCR sequences were mostly rare, though some public TCRs occurred in many donors.

Concerning this clone: What it binds is not known.

The CDR3 consists of 18 residues. Trimming shortened V by 2 bases and J by 4 bases, and 26 bases separated the two germline ends. CDR1 and CDR2 (germline): SQVTM, ANQGSEA. This PCR relied on a set of 60 Vbeta primers and 13 Jbeta primers. Here immunoSEQ multiplex PCR was the method, and the copy in TCRdb shows in-frame clones only, minus some. The table shows 100,000 to 150,000 clones, with 77% occurring only once. The sequence derives from a woman between 40 and 50 years old in good health and CMV-seropositive. Sequencing used PBMCs. The rearrangement links TRBV29-1 to TRBJ1-2; TRBD1 is a possible D gene (5 bases). CDR3 sequence (DNA): TGCAGCGTTGAATCCGACAGCTCGGCCCCGGTTGAACCCTATGGCTACACCTTC. Translating gives CSVESDSSAPVEPYGYTF. The full variable domain, rest sourced from reference TRBV29-1 and TRBJ1-2, is SAVISQKPSRDICQRGTSLTIQCQVDSQVTMMFWYRQQPGQSLTLIATANQGSEATYESGFVIDKFPISRPNLTFSTLTVSNMSPEDSSIYLCSVESDSSAPVEPYGYTFGSGTRLTVV.